This TCR beta chain is from a study of T cell responses to AZD1222 COVID-19 vaccine. Worth noting for this clone: The antigen is unknown.

Measured with immunoSEQ multiplex PCR; TCRdb has only the in-frame clones, and not every one. Here the sample spans 100,000 to 120,000 clones, under 95% being singletons. CDR1 is ENHRY and CDR2 is SYGVKD in the germline V gene. This CDR3 comprises 15 residues. V lost 2 bases and J lost 1; bases outside the gene matches: 4. Findings and limits, study-wide: There were vaccine-associated CD4 TCRs across spike, dominant at 160-218 and 743-854.

The sequences come from peripheral blood, collected on day 0 of AZD1222 vaccination. The chain uses TRBV10-3 and TRBJ1-1, with 7 positions matching TRBD1. The origin of this receptor is an adult in good health. In nucleotides, the CDR3 is TGTGCCATCAGTGAGATGGGACAGTCGAACACTGAAGCTTTCTTT. Translated, it gives CAISEMGQSNTEAFF.